This TCR beta chain is from a study of blood T cell repertoires in COVID-19. In the study overall: In each case, the material was cDNA or gDNA derived from T cells, B-cell-depleted T cells, or PBMCs.

The data were produced by immunoSEQ multiplex PCR, yet TCRdb's version contains in-frame clones alone and is incomplete. There are over 50,000 clones in the sample; 70% to 85% occur only once, and around 15% lies in the top ten. This clone showed up just once. The V end was cut by 3 bases, the J end by 0 bases, with 11 bases between. Germline CDR1 and CDR2: MDHEN and SYDVKM. This CDR3 has 15 residues. The chain couples TRBV28 to TRBJ2-5; D not certain. The origin of this receptor is a human donor in a cohort sampled during active COVID-19. The sequenced material came from peripheral blood. The CDR3 coding sequence is TGTGCCAGCAGTTTGGGTACAGAGTACCAAGAGACCCAGTACTTC. This encodes CASSLGTEYQETQYF.